What follows are 14 T cell receptor beta chains derived from one specimen sequenced in a study of T-cell reconstitution after alpha-beta-depleted transplantation in children. Unique molecular identifiers featured in how the TCRbeta library was prepared. TCRdb ran MiXCR on the PCR reads and lists one entry per CDR3 protein. The sample has 700,000 to 950,000 distinct CDR3 sequences, less than 20% seen once; the top ten hold 5%. The sample consisted of PBMCs, mostly from graft donor cells, taken 360 days after TCRalphabeta/CD19-depleted stem cell transplant. Source of these receptors: a male patient under 18 who had a stem cell transplant for acute lymphoblastic leukemia, so the T cells may come from the graft donor.

The rearrangement links TRBV7-7 to TRBJ1-1, with 7 bases identical to TRBD1. Germline V gives CDR1 SSHAT, CDR2 FNYEAQ (reference sequence). Unmatched junction bases numbered 8, after V lost 2 bases and J lost 5 bases. CDR3 length: 15 amino acids. CDR3 sequence: CASSLNRGTATEAFF. Written as DNA, the CDR3 is TGTGCCAGCAGCTTAAATCGAGGGACAGCTACTGAAGCTTTCTTT.

This chain links TRBV5-1 with TRBJ2-5; unclear D gene. The CDR3 extends over 13 amino acids. V was pared by 4 bases and J by 4 bases, with 11 bases between. CDR1 is SGHRS and CDR2 is YFSETQ in the germline V gene. CDR3 in DNA: TGCGCCAGCAGCCTCAGTGTCTCAGAGACCCAGTACTTC. Its translation: CASSLSVSETQYF.

The chain uses TRBV29-1 and TRBJ2-1, with D possibly matching TRBD2 (6 bases). Germline CDR1 is SQVTM and CDR2 is ANQGSEA. V was trimmed by 4 bases and J by 0 bases, leaving 10 bases between them. The CDR3 contains 14 residues. CDR3 residues: CSVGDGSSYNEQFF. As DNA, the CDR3 is TGCAGCGTTGGAGACGGGAGCTCCTACAATGAGCAGTTCTTC.

In its sample, this clonotype was seen a few times. V is TRBV24-1 and J is TRBJ2-3; D is possibly TRBD2 (6 bases). The V gene's germline CDR1 is KGHDR and CDR2 SFDVKD. This CDR3 has 16 residues. V lost 9 bases to trimming and J lost 4 bases, with 22 bases between them. The CDR3 region has the DNA TGTGCCACCTCTGACCGAGGCGGGATTCCTCCAGATACGCAGTATTTT. The encoded protein is CATSDRGGIPPDTQYF.

The chain carries TRBV5-1 and TRBJ2-1; no clear D. The CDR3 covers 17 residues. Trimming stripped 3 bases from V and 0 bases from J, with 16 bases between. From germline, CDR1 is SGHRS and CDR2 YFSETQ. CDR3 amino acids: CASSSRSGPSSYNEQFF. CDR3 coding DNA: TGCGCCAGCAGCTCCCGGTCAGGCCCTAGCTCCTACAATGAGCAGTTCTTC.

This clonotype came up a few times. This rearrangement joins TRBV4-1 to TRBJ2-1; D remains ambiguous. Germline CDR1 and CDR2: MGHRA and YSYEKL. Trimming pared 0 bases from V and 7 bases from J, leaving 7 bases between. This CDR3 has 13 amino acids. The chain's CDR3 is CASSQEWLNEQFF. The CDR3 DNA reads as TGCGCCAGCAGCCAAGAGTGGCTGAATGAGCAGTTCTTC.

This clonotype was detected a few times. The gene calls are TRBV12-3 or TRBV12-4 and TRBJ2-5; possible D gene TRBD1, 6 bases. CDR3 length: 18 residues. Trimming removed 0 bases from V and 1 base from J, with 18 bases in between. The CDR3 is CASSLAAGWGLAQETQYF. The CDR3 DNA reads as TGTGCCAGCAGTTTAGCGGCAGGGTGGGGGCTAGCCCAAGAGACCCAGTACTTC.

This clonotype has ten or more counts. The chain carries TRBV29-1 and TRBJ1-3; 7 bases align to TRBD1. The junction had 3 bases not matched to a gene; V was cut back by 1 base and J by 3 bases. Germline values: CDR1 SQVTM, CDR2 ANQGSEA. CDR3 size: 14 residues. The CDR3 protein is CSVEAGQVGNTIYF. CDR3 coding DNA: TGCAGCGTTGAAGCTGGACAGGTTGGAAACACCATATATTTT.

This chain uses TRBV2 with TRBJ1-1; no reliable D call. The V gene's germline CDR1 is SNHLY and CDR2 FYNNEI. Between the trimmed V and J ends, which lost 2 bases and 1 base, there was a span of 8 bases. This CDR3 region has 14 residues. The CDR3 loop is CASSERGGNTEAFF. Here the CDR3 DNA reads TGTGCCAGCAGTGAACGGGGAGGGAACACTGAAGCTTTCTTT. Full variable domain (outside the CDR3, taken from reference TRBV2 and TRBJ1-1): EPEVTQTPSHQVTQMGQEVILRCVPISNHLYFYWYRQILGQKVEFLVSFYNNEISEKSEIFDDQFSVERPDGSNFTLKIRSTKLEDSAMYFCASSERGGNTEAFFGQGTRLTVV.

The chain links TRBV20-1 to TRBJ2-1, with a possible D match to TRBD1 (5 bases). V was shortened by 6 bases and J by 0 bases, with 9 bases between the two germline ends. The germline V gene encodes CDR1 DFQATT and CDR2 SNEGSKA (reference sequence). The CDR3 has 13 amino acids. This chain's CDR3 is CSARQISYNEQFF. The CDR3 nucleotides are TGCAGTGCCAGACAGATCTCCTACAATGAGCAGTTCTTC.

The genes are TRBV2 and TRBJ1-2; no reliable D call. The CDR3 totals 16 residues. Germline assignment: CDR1 SNHLY and CDR2 FYNNEI. The germline V and J ends were trimmed by 3 bases and 1 base, with 15 bases remaining between them. The chain's CDR3 is CASSEDLLGLNYGYTF. CDR3 nucleotide sequence: TGTGCCAGCAGTGAGGACCTTCTGGGCCTTAACTATGGCTACACCTTC.

This clonotype has just a few counts. The chain has TRBV11-1 and TRBJ2-1; TRBD2 might be the D (6 bases). CDR1 is SGHAT, CDR2 FQDESV, per germline (reference sequence). The CDR3 sequence is 15 residues long. V was cut by 7 bases and J by 0 bases, with 13 bases left in between. CDR3 sequence reads: CASMQRVSSYNEQFF. The CDR3 region has the DNA TGTGCCAGCATGCAGCGGGTTAGCTCCTACAATGAGCAGTTCTTC.

The table lists this clonotype with a few counts. This chain links TRBV7-6 with TRBJ2-1; 7 bases align to TRBD1. Germline V CDR1 and CDR2: SGHVS, FNYEAQ. V was pared by 5 bases and J by 2 bases, with 9 bases of the junction left unmatched. This CDR3 region has 16 residues. The CDR3 DNA reads TGTGCCAGCAGCATAGACAGGGTCTCTGCCTACAATGAGCAGTTCTTC. It translates to CASSIDRVSAYNEQFF.

Worth noting for this clonotype: A read error is possible here, since a much larger clone lies one base away. Given the absence of the conserved phenylalanine or tryptophan at the CDR3 end, a read error is likely. V usage is TRBV29-1 and J usage is TRBJ2-5, with D tentatively TRBD1 (5 bases). The CDR3 loop spans 15 amino acids. Deletions cut 4 bases from V and 3 bases from J, with 18 bases between. Germline CDR1 reads SQVTM; CDR2 reads ANQGSEA. The CDR3 bases are TGCAGCGTTGTACCGCTAAGACCAGGGAAAGAGACCCAGTACTCC. This translates into CSVVPLRPGKETQYS.